This T cell receptor beta chain was sequenced for a study of PD-L1 blockade in urothelial cancer. What went into each PCR as a spike was synthetic TCR analog templates. The repertoire was sequenced with immunoSEQ multiplex PCR; TCRdb's copy has only in-frame clones and lacks some. Here the sample spans around 41,000 clones, approximately 90% being singletons. The CDR3 totals 16 residues. CDR1 and CDR2 from the germline V gene are MDHEN and SYDVKM. The germline V and J ends were trimmed by 4 bases and 2 bases, with 17 bases remaining between them. This TCR derives from an older woman with urothelial cancer. The J gene is TRBJ2-5, the V gene TRBV28; D not resolved. Sequencing was performed on PBMCs, taken around atezolizumab (anti-PD-L1) treatment. CDR3 sequence (DNA): TGTGCCAGCAGTTCCCTTCGGGTTCGGTTTCAAGAGACCCAGTACTTC. Translation: CASSSLRVRFQETQYF. The whole variable domain, filled in from reference TRBV28 and TRBJ2-5, reads DVKVTQSSRYLVKRTGEKVFLECVQDMDHENMFWYRQDPGLGLRLIYFSYDVKMKEKGDIPEGYSVSREKKERFSLILESASTNQTSMYLCASSSLRVRFQETQYFGPGTRLLVL.